One sample yielded the 26 T cell receptor beta chains listed below, sequenced in a study of blood T cell repertoires in COVID-19. The protocol was immunoSEQ multiplex PCR, while the TCRdb copy is restricted to in-frame clones and leaves out a portion. This sample has approximately 300,000 clones; 85% occur once, and the top ten carry 1.9%. The specimen sequenced was PBMCs or T cells enriched from blood (not recorded which). The receptors were gathered from a woman aged 25-40 years who had been exposed to COVID-19.

Comments on this clone: Additional DNA sequences in this sample encode the identical CDR3. V is TRBV9 and J is TRBJ2-1; 12 bases agree with TRBD2. The trim removed 0 bases at V and 7 bases at J, leaving 8 bases unmatched. Germline V lookup: CDR1 SGDLS, CDR2 YYNGEE. The CDR3 totals 17 residues. In DNA form, the CDR3 reads TGTGCCAGCAGCGTAGCATTGACTAGCGGGAGTTTAAATGAGCAGTTCTTC. As protein: CASSVALTSGSLNEQFF. The whole variable domain, filled in from reference TRBV9 and TRBJ2-1, reads DSGVTQTPKHLITATGQRVTLRCSPRSGDLSVYWYQQSLDQGLQFLIQYYNGEERAKGNILERFSAQQFPDLHSELNLSSLELGDSALYFCASSVALTSGSLNEQFFGPGTRLTVL.

The rearrangement uses TRBV3-1 (or the pseudogene TRBV3-2) and TRBJ1-2; 7 bases fit TRBD1. With V trimmed by 2 bases and J by 8 bases, 11 bases remained unmatched. Germline CDR1 and CDR2: LGHDT and YNNKEL (reference sequence). This CDR3 comprises 15 residues. The CDR3 protein is CASSQRDRQGQGYTF. CDR3 coding DNA: TGTGCCAGCAGCCAACGTGACCGACAGGGTCAGGGCTACACCTTC.

This clone has at least ten counts. This chain uses TRBV28 with TRBJ2-6; 9 bases map to TRBD2. Germline V CDR1 and CDR2: MDHEN, SYDVKM. J was trimmed by 0 bases and V by 5 bases; bases with no gene match: 5. CDR3 size: 17 residues. CDR3 residues: CASSAGTSSSGANVLTF. CDR3 sequence (DNA): TGTGCCAGCAGTGCCGGGACTAGCTCCTCTGGGGCCAACGTCCTGACTTTC.

This clone was detected once. This chain joins TRBV3-1 (or the pseudogene TRBV3-2) and TRBJ2-2, with TRBD2 identical over 11 bases. Germline V gives CDR1 LGHDT, CDR2 YNNKEL (reference sequence). The length of the CDR3 is 16 residues. With 8 bases clipped from V and 9 bases from J, the junction kept 14 bases outside the gene matches. The CDR3 sequence: CASYHLAGGLGRELFF. The CDR3 coding sequence is TGTGCCAGCTACCATCTAGCGGGGGGCCTGGGGAGGGAGCTGTTTTTT.

This clone was seen a handful of times. A junction boundary mismatches the germline segment, possibly from a read error. In nucleotides, the CDR3 is TGTGCCAGCAGCTTAAATGAGGGGGCGCGTTTCTTT. Amino acids: CASSLNEGARFF. This chain uses TRBV5-4 with TRBJ1-3; 7 bases map to TRBD1. Germline assignment: CDR1 SGHNT and CDR2 YYREEE (reference sequence). The length of the CDR3 is 12 residues.

V usage is TRBV24-1 and J usage is TRBJ1-1; D may be TRBD1 (5 bases). The CDR3 runs to 16 residues. Trimming shortened V by 2 bases and J by 4 bases, and 16 bases separated the two germline ends. The germline gives CDR1 KGHDR, CDR2 SFDVKD. The CDR3 DNA follows: TGTGCCACCAGTGATTCTTCGGCAGGGCGAGGCACTGAAGCTTTCTTT. It translates to CATSDSSAGRGTEAFF.

The rearrangement joins TRBV19 to TRBJ1-1; D is unclear. The CDR3 is made up of 16 amino acids. The V end was cut by 6 bases, the J end by 0 bases, with 17 bases between. CDR1 is LNHDA and CDR2 is SQIVND in the germline V gene (reference sequence). DNA for the CDR3: TGTGCCAGTAGCCTTACCCTCGACAAGCTGAACACTGAAGCTTTCTTT. As protein: CASSLTLDKLNTEAFF. Combining the CDR3 with reference TRBV19 and TRBJ1-1 gives the whole variable domain DGGITQSPKYLFRKEGQNVTLSCEQNLNHDAMYWYRQDPGQGLRLIYYSQIVNDFQKGDIAEGYSVSREKKESFPLTVTSAQKNPTAFYLCASSLTLDKLNTEAFFGQGTRLTVV.

This clone was counted a few times. The chain combines TRBV6-5 with TRBJ2-3; maybe TRBD2 (5 bases). Germline V gene sequence: CDR1 MNHEY, CDR2 SVGAGI. V lost 7 bases and J lost 1, with 15 bases in between. This CDR3 comprises 15 residues. The CDR3 DNA is TGTGCCAGCAAGACGCTGGCGGGTCGCACAGATACGCAGTATTTT. Translation: CASKTLAGRTDTQYF.

In its sample, this clone was seen once. The V and J genes are TRBV7-9 and TRBJ2-1; a weak D match, TRBD2 (6 bases). CDR3 length equals 16 residues. Per the germline V gene, CDR1 is SEHNR and CDR2 is FQNEAQ (reference sequence). V was cut by 5 bases and J by 2 bases, with 16 bases left in between. The CDR3 DNA reads as TGTGCCAGCAGCGCCCCGGGCGGGAAAACCTACAATGAGCAGTTCTTC. Translated, it gives CASSAPGGKTYNEQFF.

This sequence joins TRBV28 and TRBJ1-6, with 7 bases identical to TRBD1. V lost 7 bases and J lost 6; bases outside the gene matches: 6. There are 14 residues in the CDR3. Germline V gives CDR1 MDHEN, CDR2 SYDVKM. DNA of the CDR3: TGTGCCAGCATCGGGACAGCGCCTAATTCACCCCTCCACTTT. Its translation is CASIGTAPNSPLHF.

The chain combines TRBV3-1 (or the pseudogene TRBV3-2) with TRBJ1-1, with a tentative D call TRBD1 (5 bases). The CDR3 consists of 14 residues. CDR1 LGHDT and CDR2 YNNKEL come from the germline V gene (reference sequence). Trimming cost V 1 base and J 3 bases, with 9 bases left between them. CDR3 sequence reads: CASSQGGRYTEAFF. The DNA of the CDR3 is TGTGCCAGCAGCCAAGGGGGCAGGTACACTGAAGCTTTCTTT.

The V and J genes are TRBV3-1 (or the pseudogene TRBV3-2) and TRBJ2-5; D unresolved. V gave up 4 bases and J gave up 5 bases, with 20 bases separating them. Germline lookup yields CDR1 LGHDT and CDR2 YNNKEL (reference sequence). CDR3 length: 16 residues. CDR3 amino acids: CASSRRGAVLEETQYF. CDR3 DNA sequence: TGTGCCAGCAGCCGTCGCGGAGCTGTCTTGGAGGAGACCCAGTACTTC.

This chain links TRBV19 with TRBJ2-7; 11 bases match TRBD2. Unmatched junction bases numbered 11, after V lost 7 bases and J lost 3 bases. Germline CDR1 is LNHDA and CDR2 is SQIVND (reference sequence). The CDR3 consists of 16 residues. In nucleotides, the CDR3 is TGTGCCAGTAAGGCCGGGGTAGCGGGAGGGCACTACGAGCAGTACTTC. The encoded protein is CASKAGVAGGHYEQYF.

This clone appeared a few times. The rearrangement links TRBV5-1 to TRBJ1-6, with TRBD1 matching over 9 bases. CDR1 and CDR2 from the germline V gene are SGHRS and YFSETQ. The CDR3 spans 15 residues. V lost 4 bases and J lost 6; bases outside the gene matches: 5. In DNA form, the CDR3 reads TGCGCCAGCAGCGGAGGGACAGGGCGTAATTCACCCCTCCACTTT. This codes for CASSGGTGRNSPLHF.

The chain recombines TRBV10-1 with TRBJ2-7, with TRBD1 matching over 11 bases. Germline V gene lookup returns CDR1 WNHNN and CDR2 SYGVQD (reference sequence). V trimming: 2 bases; J trimming: 3 bases; junction bases outside the gene matches: 3. This CDR3 spans 15 amino acids. The CDR3 DNA reads TGCGCCAGCAGTGAGGGGACAGGGGGACGCTACGAGCAGTACTTC. Translation: CASSEGTGGRYEQYF.

The gene calls are TRBV27 and TRBJ1-1; 9 positions match TRBD1. V shed 3 bases and J 4 bases; nucleotides not matched to a gene: 6. Germline V gives CDR1 MNHEY, CDR2 SMNVEV (reference sequence). This CDR3 has 15 amino acids. The CDR3 spells CASSLSGTGRTEAFF. CDR3 sequence (DNA): TGTGCCAGCAGTTTGTCGGGGACAGGGCGCACTGAAGCTTTCTTT.

The chain has TRBV7-2 and TRBJ1-3; D is uncertain. Germline V lookup: CDR1 SGHTA, CDR2 FQGNSA. The V and J ends lost 5 bases and 0 bases respectively, with 14 bases between them. The CDR3 is made up of 16 amino acids. This CDR3 reads CASSPFDILSGNTIYF. CDR3 in DNA: TGTGCCAGCAGCCCATTCGACATTCTCTCTGGAAACACCATATATTTT.

The V call is TRBV7-9, the J call TRBJ2-5; 8 positions agree with TRBD2. The CDR3 contains 15 residues. Trimming cost V 2 bases and J 4 bases; bases outside gene matches: 6. Germline V gene data show CDR1 as SEHNR and CDR2 as FQNEAQ (reference sequence). Here the CDR3 DNA reads TGTGCCAGCAGCTTATCGGGACTAGAAAGAGAGACCCAGTACTTC. It translates to CASSLSGLERETQYF.

This clone was counted between two and nine times. The chain has TRBV28 and TRBJ1-3, with unresolved D. This CDR3 region has 15 residues. Germline V CDR1 and CDR2: MDHEN, SYDVKM. V lost 5 bases and J lost 2, with 13 bases in between. CDR3 amino acids: CASSPHGEPGNTIYF. In DNA form, the CDR3 reads TGTGCCAGCAGTCCCCACGGGGAGCCTGGAAACACCATATATTTT.

This clone was seen only a few times. The chain combines TRBV9 with TRBJ1-2; possible D gene TRBD1, 5 bases. The CDR3 has 11 amino acids. Germline V CDR1 and CDR2: SGDLS, YYNGEE. The chain's CDR3 is CASRGTYGYTF. DNA of the CDR3: TGTGCTTCTCGGGGGACCTATGGCTACACCTTC.

The V and J genes are TRBV12-5 and TRBJ2-5, with D perhaps TRBD1 (7 bases). Trimming took off 3 bases at V and 2 bases at J, with 16 bases between the two ends. This CDR3 has 16 amino acids. Per germline, CDR1 LGHNT and CDR2 FRNRAP. In DNA form, the CDR3 reads TGTGCTAGTGGTTTTTGGGGTCCAGGGGGGCAAGAGACCCAGTACTTC. Translation: CASGFWGPGGQETQYF. The full variable domain, with the rest looked up from reference TRBV12-5 and TRBJ2-5, is DARVTQTPRHKVTEMGQEVTMRCQPILGHNTVFWYRQTMMQGLELLAYFRNRAPLDDSGMPKDRFSAEMPDATLATLKIQPSEPRDSAVYFCASGFWGPGGQETQYFGPGTRLLVL.

This clone came up once. This chain links TRBV10-1 with TRBJ2-5; D is ambiguous. The CDR3 consists of 13 residues. Germline CDR1 and CDR2: WNHNN and SYGVQD (reference sequence). Trimming removed 3 bases at V and 1 base at J, with 6 bases between. The CDR3 loop reads CASSDNSQETQYF. DNA of the CDR3: TGCGCCAGCAGTGATAACAGCCAAGAGACCCAGTACTTC.

The gene calls are TRBV12-5 and TRBJ2-7; D remains unclear. The V gene lost 1 base and the J gene lost 0 bases, with 10 bases spanning the gap. Looked up from germline, CDR1 is LGHNT and CDR2 is FRNRAP. There are 15 residues in the CDR3. The CDR3 region is CASGLGNGGSYEQYF. The CDR3 bases are TGTGCTAGTGGTTTGGGAAACGGTGGCTCCTACGAGCAGTACTTC.

CDR3 sequence reads: CASSLPGQGDLYGYTF. CDR3 nucleotide sequence: TGTGCCAGCAGCCTCCCGGGACAGGGGGATCTCTATGGCTACACCTTC. This chain joins TRBV16 and TRBJ1-2; 11 nucleotides match TRBD1. Trimming took 4 bases from V and 4 from J; bases not matched to a gene: 8. Germline CDR1 is KGHSY and CDR2 is FQNENV. There are 16 residues in the CDR3.

The chain links TRBV7-2 to TRBJ2-1; D is ambiguous. CDR1 is SGHTA, CDR2 FQGNSA, per germline. The CDR3 spans 11 residues. V lost 5 bases, J lost 4 bases, and 3 bases lay in between. Here the CDR3 reads CASSPYNEQFF. DNA of the CDR3: TGTGCCAGCAGCCCATACAATGAGCAGTTCTTC.

This chain connects TRBV7-2 to TRBJ2-3, with D possibly being TRBD2 (7 bases). Trimming stripped 3 bases from V and 0 bases from J, with 10 bases between. The germline gives CDR1 SGHTA, CDR2 FQGNSA. CDR3 size: 15 residues. The CDR3 region is CASSFRGGSTDTQYF. CDR3 DNA: TGTGCCAGCAGCTTTAGGGGGGGCAGCACAGATACGCAGTATTTT. The full variable domain, in which reference TRBV7-2 and TRBJ2-3 provide the parts outside the CDR3, is GAGVSQSPSNKVTEKGKDVELRCDPISGHTALYWYRQSLGQGLEFLIYFQGNSAPDKSGLPSDRFSAERTGGSVSTLTIQRTQQEDSAVYLCASSFRGGSTDTQYFGPGTRLTVL.